The clone carrying this TCR beta chain showed up many times. The data stem from a study of T cells after yellow fever vaccination. The CDR3 is 14 amino acids. CDR1 MGHDK and CDR2 SYGVNS come from the germline V gene. V was clipped by 0 bases and J by 1 base, with 6 bases between them. 5'RACE template switching generated TCR cDNA, adding a universal primer site and UMIs. TCRdb fed the 5' RACE reads into MiXCR, producing one record per CDR3 protein. This sample carries about 240,000 distinct CDR3 sequences, roughly 3.5% of them seen once, and the ten largest clones take around 20%. The TCR comes from a man between 18 and 35 years old who received the YFV17D yellow fever vaccine. The input for sequencing was PBMCs, taken 15 days after the yellow fever booster vaccination. V gene TRBV25-1 combines with J gene TRBJ1-1; no clear D gene. CDR3: CASSEYRQNTEAFF. For the CDR3, the DNA is TGTGCCAGCAGTGAATACAGACAGAACACTGAAGCTTTCTTT.